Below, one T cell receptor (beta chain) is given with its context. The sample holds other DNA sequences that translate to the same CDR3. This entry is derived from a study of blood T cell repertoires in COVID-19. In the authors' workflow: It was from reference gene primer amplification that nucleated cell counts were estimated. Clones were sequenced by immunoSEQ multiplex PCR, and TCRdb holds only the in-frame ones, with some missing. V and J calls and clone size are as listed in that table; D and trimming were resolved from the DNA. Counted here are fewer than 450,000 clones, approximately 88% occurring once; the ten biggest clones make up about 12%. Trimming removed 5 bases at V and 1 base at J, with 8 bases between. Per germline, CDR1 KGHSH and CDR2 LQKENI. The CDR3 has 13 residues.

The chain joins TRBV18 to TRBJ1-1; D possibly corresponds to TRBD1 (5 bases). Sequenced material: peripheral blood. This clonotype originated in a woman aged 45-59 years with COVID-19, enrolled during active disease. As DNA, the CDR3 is TGTGCCAGCTCAGAGCAGGGGAACACTGAAGCTTTCTTT. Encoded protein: CASSEQGNTEAFF.